The clone carrying this TCR beta chain was recorded a few times. Germline lookup yields CDR1 SGDLS and CDR2 YYNGEE. This CDR3 region has 15 residues. The V end was cut by 4 bases, the J end by 4 bases, with 17 bases between. The sample originates from a study of blood T cell repertoires in COVID-19. Here immunoSEQ multiplex PCR was the method, and the copy in TCRdb shows in-frame clones only, minus some. The sample lists over 150,000 clones, 90% occurring once. The sample consisted of peripheral blood. V gene TRBV9 combines with J gene TRBJ1-1, with a tentative D call TRBD1 (5 bases). The receptor was isolated from a man in his fifties or sixties with acute or convalescent COVID-19. The CDR3 nucleotides are TGTGCCAGCAGCCCCCCCCAGGGCCTCCTCACTGAAGCTTTCTTT. Amino acids: CASSPPQGLLTEAFF.